This TCR beta chain originates from a study of blood T cell repertoires in COVID-19. For the study at large: Some COVID-19 samples were acute and others convalescent; all came from the United States, Italy and Spain. PBMCs, B-cell-depleted T cells, or T cells were the source of the cDNA or gDNA that made up the material.

The CDR3 covers 15 residues. The germline V and J ends were trimmed by 3 bases and 6 bases, with 18 bases remaining between them. CDR1 is SGHRS, CDR2 YFSETQ, per germline. The repertoire was sequenced with immunoSEQ multiplex PCR; TCRdb's copy has only in-frame clones and lacks some. The sample gives 300,000 or so clones, more than 70% of which show up once; roughly 1.2% is in the top ten. This TCR derives from a woman aged 45-59 years with acute or convalescent COVID-19. The sequenced sample was peripheral blood. The genes are TRBV5-1 and TRBJ2-5; D might be TRBD1 (5 bases). CDR3 sequence reads: CASSSNSGQGKTQYF. CDR3 sequence (DNA): TGCGCCAGCAGCTCAAACTCGGGTCAGGGCAAGACCCAGTACTTC.